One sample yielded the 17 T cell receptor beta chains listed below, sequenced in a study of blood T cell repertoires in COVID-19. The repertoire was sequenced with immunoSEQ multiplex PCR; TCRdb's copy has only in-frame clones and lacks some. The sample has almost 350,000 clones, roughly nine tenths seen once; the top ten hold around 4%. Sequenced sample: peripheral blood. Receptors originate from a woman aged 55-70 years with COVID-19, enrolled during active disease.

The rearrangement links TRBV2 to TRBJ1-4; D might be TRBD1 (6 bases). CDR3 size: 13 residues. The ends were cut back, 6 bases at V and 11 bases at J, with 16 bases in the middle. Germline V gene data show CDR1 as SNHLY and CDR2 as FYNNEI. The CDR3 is CASSLGGAAKLFF. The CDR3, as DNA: TGTGCCAGCAGCTTAGGGGGTGCGGCGAAACTGTTTTTT.

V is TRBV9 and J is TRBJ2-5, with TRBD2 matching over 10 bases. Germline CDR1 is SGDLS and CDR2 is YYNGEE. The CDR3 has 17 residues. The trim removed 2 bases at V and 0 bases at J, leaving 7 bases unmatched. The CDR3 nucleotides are TGTGCCAGCAGCGTTAGCGGGGGGATTCGGTACCAAGAGACCCAGTACTTC. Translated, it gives CASSVSGGIRYQETQYF.

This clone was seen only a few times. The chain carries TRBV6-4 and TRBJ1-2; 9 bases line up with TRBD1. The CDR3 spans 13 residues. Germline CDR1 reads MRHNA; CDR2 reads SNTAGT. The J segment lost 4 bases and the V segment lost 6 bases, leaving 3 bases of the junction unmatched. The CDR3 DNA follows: TGTGCCAGCAGCCCGGACAGGGGCTATGGCTACACCTTC. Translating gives CASSPDRGYGYTF.

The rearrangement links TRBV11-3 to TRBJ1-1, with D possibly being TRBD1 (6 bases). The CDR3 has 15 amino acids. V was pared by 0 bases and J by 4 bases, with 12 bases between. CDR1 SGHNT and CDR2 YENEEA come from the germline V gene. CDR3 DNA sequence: TGTGCCAGCAGCTTAGAAGGCACAGGGCGCACTGAAGCTTTCTTT. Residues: CASSLEGTGRTEAFF.

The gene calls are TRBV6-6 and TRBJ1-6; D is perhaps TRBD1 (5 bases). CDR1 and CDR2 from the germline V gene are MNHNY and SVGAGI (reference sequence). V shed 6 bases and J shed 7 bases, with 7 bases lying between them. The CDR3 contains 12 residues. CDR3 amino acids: CASRGGNSPLHF. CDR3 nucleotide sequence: TGTGCCAGCAGGGGGGGGAATTCACCCCTCCACTTT.

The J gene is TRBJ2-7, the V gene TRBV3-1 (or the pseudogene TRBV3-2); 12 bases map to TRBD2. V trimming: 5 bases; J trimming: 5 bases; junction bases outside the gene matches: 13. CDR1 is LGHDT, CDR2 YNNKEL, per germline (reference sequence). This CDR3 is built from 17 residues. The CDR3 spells CASSERLAGDSVHEQYF. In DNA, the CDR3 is TGTGCCAGCAGCGAAAGACTAGCGGGGGATTCGGTCCACGAGCAGTACTTC.

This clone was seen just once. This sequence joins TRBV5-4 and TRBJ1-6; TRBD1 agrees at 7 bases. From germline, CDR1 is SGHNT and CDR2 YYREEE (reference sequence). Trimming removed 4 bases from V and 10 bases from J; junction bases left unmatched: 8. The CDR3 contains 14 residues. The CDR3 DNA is TGTGCCAGCAGCCCGGACAGGCTGTCGTCACCCCTCCACTTT. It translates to CASSPDRLSSPLHF.

This chain's CDR3 is CASGKGDSSNEQFF. CDR3 in DNA: TGTGCTAGTGGTAAGGGGGACAGCAGTAATGAGCAGTTCTTC. The chain links TRBV12-5 to TRBJ2-1; 7 bases align to TRBD1. In germline, CDR1 is LGHNT, CDR2 FRNRAP. J lost 7 bases, V lost 5 bases, and 8 bases had no gene match. The CDR3 length is 14 residues.

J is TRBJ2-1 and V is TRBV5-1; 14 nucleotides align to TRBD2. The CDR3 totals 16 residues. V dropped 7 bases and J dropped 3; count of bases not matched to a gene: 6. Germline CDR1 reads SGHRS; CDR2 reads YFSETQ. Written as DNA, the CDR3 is TGCGCCAGCGGGACTAGCGGGGGTCGAGACTACAATGAGCAGTTCTTC. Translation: CASGTSGGRDYNEQFF. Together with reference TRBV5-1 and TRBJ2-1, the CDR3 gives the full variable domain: KAGVTQTPRYLIKTRGQQVTLSCSPISGHRSVSWYQQTPGQGLQFLFEYFSETQRNKGNFPGRFSGRQFSNSRSEMNVSTLELGDSALYLCASGTSGGRDYNEQFFGPGTRLTVL.

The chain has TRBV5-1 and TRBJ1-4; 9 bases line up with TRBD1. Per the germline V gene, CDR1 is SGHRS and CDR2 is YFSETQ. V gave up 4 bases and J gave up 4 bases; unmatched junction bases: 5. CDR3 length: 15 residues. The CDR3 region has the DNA TGCGCCAGCAGCGCGACAGGGGGTAGTAATGAAAAACTGTTTTTT. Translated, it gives CASSATGGSNEKLFF.

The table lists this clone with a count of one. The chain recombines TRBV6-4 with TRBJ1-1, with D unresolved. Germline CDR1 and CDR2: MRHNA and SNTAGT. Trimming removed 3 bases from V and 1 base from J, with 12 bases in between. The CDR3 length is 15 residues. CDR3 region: CASSESAYRNTEAFF. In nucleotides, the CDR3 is TGTGCCAGCAGTGAGTCGGCCTACAGGAACACTGAAGCTTTCTTT.

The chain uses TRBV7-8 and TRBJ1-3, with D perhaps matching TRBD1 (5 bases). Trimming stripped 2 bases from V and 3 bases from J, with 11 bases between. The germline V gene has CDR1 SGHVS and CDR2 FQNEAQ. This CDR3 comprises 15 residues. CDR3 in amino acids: CASSLFGGFGNTIYF. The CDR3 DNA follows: TGTGCCAGCAGCTTATTCGGGGGGTTTGGAAACACCATATATTTT.

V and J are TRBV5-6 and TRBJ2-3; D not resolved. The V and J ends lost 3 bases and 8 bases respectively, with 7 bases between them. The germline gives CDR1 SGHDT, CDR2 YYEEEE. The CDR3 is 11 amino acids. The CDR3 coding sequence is TGTGCCAGCAGCTGGGCTACTACGCAGTATTTT. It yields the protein CASSWATTQYF.

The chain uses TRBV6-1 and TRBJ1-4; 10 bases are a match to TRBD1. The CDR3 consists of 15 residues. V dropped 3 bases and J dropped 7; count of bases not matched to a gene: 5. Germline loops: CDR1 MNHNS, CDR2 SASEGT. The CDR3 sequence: CASSDWTGGGEKLFF. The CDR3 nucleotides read TGTGCCAGCAGTGATTGGACAGGGGGGGGTGAAAAACTGTTTTTT.

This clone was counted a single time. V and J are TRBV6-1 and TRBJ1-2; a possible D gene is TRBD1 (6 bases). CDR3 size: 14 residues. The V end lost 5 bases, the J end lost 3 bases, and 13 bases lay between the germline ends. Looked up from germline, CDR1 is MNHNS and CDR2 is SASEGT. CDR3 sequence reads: CASSHGAGDYGYTF. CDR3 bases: TGTGCCAGCAGTCACGGAGCAGGGGACTATGGCTACACCTTC.

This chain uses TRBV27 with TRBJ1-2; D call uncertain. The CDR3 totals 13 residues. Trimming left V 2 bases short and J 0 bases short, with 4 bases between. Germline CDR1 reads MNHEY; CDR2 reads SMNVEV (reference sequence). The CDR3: CASSLQSNYGYTF. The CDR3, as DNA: TGTGCCAGCAGTTTACAGTCTAACTATGGCTACACCTTC.

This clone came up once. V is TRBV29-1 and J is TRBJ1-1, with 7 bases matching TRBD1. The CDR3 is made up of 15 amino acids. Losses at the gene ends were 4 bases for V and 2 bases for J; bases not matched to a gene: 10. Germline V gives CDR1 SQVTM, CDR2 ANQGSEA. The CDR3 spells CSVGGSTGANTEAFF. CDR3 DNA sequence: TGCAGCGTTGGGGGCTCAACAGGGGCCAACACTGAAGCTTTCTTT.